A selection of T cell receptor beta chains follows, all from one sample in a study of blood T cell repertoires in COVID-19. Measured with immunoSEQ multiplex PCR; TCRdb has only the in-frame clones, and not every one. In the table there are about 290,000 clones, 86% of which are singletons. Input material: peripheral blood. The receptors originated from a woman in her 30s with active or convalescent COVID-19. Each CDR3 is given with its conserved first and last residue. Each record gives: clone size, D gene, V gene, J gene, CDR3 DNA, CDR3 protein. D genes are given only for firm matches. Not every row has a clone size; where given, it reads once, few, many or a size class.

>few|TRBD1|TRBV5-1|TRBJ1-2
TGCGCCAGCAGCTTGATTGGACAGGGGGCTCGATCCTATGGCTACACCTTC
CASSLIGQGARSYGYTF
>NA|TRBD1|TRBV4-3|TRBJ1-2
TGCGCCAGCAGCCAAGATTGGGGGACAGTAGAGGGCTACACCTTC
CASSQDWGTVEGYTF
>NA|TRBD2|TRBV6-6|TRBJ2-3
TGTGCCAGCAGCTACAAAATTACCGGGACAGCTAGCGGGGGGGTCCAGGGCACAGATACGCAGTATTTT
CASSYKITGTASGGVQGTDTQYF
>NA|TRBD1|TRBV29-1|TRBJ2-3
TGCAGCGTTGCATATGGGACAGGGATCACAGATACGCAGTATTTT
CSVAYGTGITDTQYF
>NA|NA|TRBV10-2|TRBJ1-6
TGCGCCAGCAGTGAAAGAGCCAATTCACCCCTCCACTTT
CASSERANSPLHF
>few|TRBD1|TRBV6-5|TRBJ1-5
TGTGCCAGCAGTTTGACAGGGAACAATCAGCCCCAGCATTTT
CASSLTGNNQPQHF
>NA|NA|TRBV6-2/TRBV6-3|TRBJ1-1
TGTGCCAGCAGTTACTTTCGTCGCTCCGCGGAAGCTTTCTTT
CASSYFRRSAEAFF
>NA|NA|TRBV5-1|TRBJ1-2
TGCGCCAGCAGCCCGGACAGTAACTATGGCTACACCTTC
CASSPDSNYGYTF
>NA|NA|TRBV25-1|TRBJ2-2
TGTGCCAGCCATGGACTGATGAACACCGGGGAGCTGTTTTTT
CASHGLMNTGELFF
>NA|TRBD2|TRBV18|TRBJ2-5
TGTGCCAGCTCACCGACTAGCGGGGATGAGACCCAGTACTTC
CASSPTSGDETQYF
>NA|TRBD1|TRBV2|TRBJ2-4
TGTGCCAGCAGTTTGGGACAGGGATACAAAAACATTCAGTACTTC
CASSLGQGYKNIQYF
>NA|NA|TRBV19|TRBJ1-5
TGTGCCAGTAGTGGGCGATATCAGCCCCAGCATTTT
CASSGRYQPQHF
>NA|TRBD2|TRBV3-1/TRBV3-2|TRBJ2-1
TGTGCCAGCAGCATACTAGCGGGGGGCTACAATGAGCAGTTCTTC
CASSILAGGYNEQFF
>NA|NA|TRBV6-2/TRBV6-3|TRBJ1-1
TGTGCCAGCAGTCCACGACGAGGGGGTACTGAAGCTTTCTTT
CASSPRRGGTEAFF
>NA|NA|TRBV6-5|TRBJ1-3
TGTGCCAGCAGTTCCCCCGGGGGATCTGGAAACACCATATATTTT
CASSSPGGSGNTIYF
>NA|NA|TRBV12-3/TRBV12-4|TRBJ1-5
TGTGCCAGCAGATTAACAGGAAATCAGCCCCAGCATTTT
CASRLTGNQPQHF
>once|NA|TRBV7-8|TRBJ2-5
TGTGCCAGCAGCTTAGGGCAGGGTTTCCAAGAGACCCAGTACTTC
CASSLGQGFQETQYF
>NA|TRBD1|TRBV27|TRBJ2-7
TGTGCCAGCAGTTCGCTACAGGGGACAGTACGGGAGCAGTACTTC
CASSSLQGTVREQYF
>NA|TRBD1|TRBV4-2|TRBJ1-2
TGTGCCAGCAGCCAAGAAAGGGACAGAGGGCGTTTGGTATCGCGAGGCTACACCTTC
CASSQERDRGRLVSRGYTF
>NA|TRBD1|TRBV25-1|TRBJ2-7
TGTGCCAGCAGTGAATCGACAGGGATGTTGCACGAGCAGTACTTC
CASSESTGMLHEQYF
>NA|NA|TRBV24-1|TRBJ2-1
TGTGCCACCAGTGATCCCGGCAGGCAGGGGGGCCACAATGAGCAGTTCTTC
CATSDPGRQGGHNEQFF
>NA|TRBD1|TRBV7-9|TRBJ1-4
TGTGCCAGCAGCCCGGACAGGCCGGGTGAAAAACTGTTTTTT
CASSPDRPGEKLFF
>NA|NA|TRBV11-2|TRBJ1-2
TGTGCCAGCAGCTTCCCCCCCCCAGGGTCTTATGGCTACACCTTC
CASSFPPPGSYGYTF
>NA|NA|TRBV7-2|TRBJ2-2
TGTGCCAGCAGCTCCATAGGAACAGGGACCAGGGAGCTGTTTTTT
CASSSIGTGTRELFF
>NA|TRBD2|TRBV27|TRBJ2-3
TGTGCCAGCAGTTATGCGGGGGGGCCTCGCACAGATACGCAGTATTTT
CASSYAGGPRTDTQYF
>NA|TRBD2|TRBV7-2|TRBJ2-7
TGTGCCAGCAGCCCCTCTAGCGGGAGCTCCTACGAGCAGTACTTC
CASSPSSGSSYEQYF
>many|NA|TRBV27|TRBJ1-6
TGTGCCAGCAGTTACAGGTTTAATTCACCCCTCCACTTT
CASSYRFNSPLHF
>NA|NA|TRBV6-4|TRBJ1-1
TGTGCCAGCAGTAAGACAGGGAACACTGAAGCTTTCTTT
CASSKTGNTEAFF
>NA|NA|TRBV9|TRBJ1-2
TGTGCCAGCAGCGTATCTGGCGGGTATGGCTACACCTTC
CASSVSGGYGYTF
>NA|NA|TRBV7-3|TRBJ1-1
TGCGCCAGCAGCACCCGGGGGGGGGCTACTGAAGCTTTCTTT
CASSTRGGATEAFF
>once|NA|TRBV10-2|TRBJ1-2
TGCGCCAGCAGTGTCCTTCAACAAGCTAACTATGGCTACACCTTC
CASSVLQQANYGYTF
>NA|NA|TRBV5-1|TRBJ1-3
TGCGCCAGCAGCTTGGGTCTTACTGGAAACACCATATATTTT
CASSLGLTGNTIYF
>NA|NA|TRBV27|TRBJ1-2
TGTGCCAGCAGTTTATCGAGGGTCTATGGCTACACCTTC
CASSLSRVYGYTF
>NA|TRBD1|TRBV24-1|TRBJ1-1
TGTGCCACCAGTGACCCCGGGACAGGGAACACTGAAGCTTTCTTT
CATSDPGTGNTEAFF
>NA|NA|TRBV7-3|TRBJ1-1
TGTGCCAGCAGCTATGACATGAACACTGAAGCTTTCTTT
CASSYDMNTEAFF
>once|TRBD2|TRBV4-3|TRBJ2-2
TGCGCCAGCAGCCAATCCCCCGGACTAGCGGGGGGGCCGTCCGGGGAGCTGTTTTTT
CASSQSPGLAGGPSGELFF
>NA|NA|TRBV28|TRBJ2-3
TGTGCCACCCGAAGTTCAGGGGTCACAGATACGCAGTATTTT
CATRSSGVTDTQYF
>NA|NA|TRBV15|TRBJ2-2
TGTGCCACCAGCAGAGGTCCAGGGGTCGGGGAGCTGTTTTTT
CATSRGPGVGELFF
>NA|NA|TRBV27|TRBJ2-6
TGTGCCAGCAGTTTCGGAGGAACTGGGGCCAACGTCCTGACTTTC
CASSFGGTGANVLTF
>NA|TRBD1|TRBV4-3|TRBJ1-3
TGCGCCAGCAGCCAGGGCAGGGGGCCTGGAAACACCATATATTTT
CASSQGRGPGNTIYF
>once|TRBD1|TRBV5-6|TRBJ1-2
TGTGCCAGCAGCCCCGGGACAGGGCATGGCTACACCTTC
CASSPGTGHGYTF
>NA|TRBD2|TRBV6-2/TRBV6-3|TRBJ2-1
TGTGCCAGCAGTTCCGCCGGGAGGGACGGTAATGAGCAGTTCTTC
CASSSAGRDGNEQFF
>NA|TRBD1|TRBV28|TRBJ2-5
TGTGCCAGCAGCCTAAACGGGCGGGCGCCGACAGGGGAGACCCAGTACTTC
CASSLNGRAPTGETQYF
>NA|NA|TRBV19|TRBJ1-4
TGTGCCAGTAACGTCCGGTGGGGGGACGTCCAAAAACTGTTTTTT
CASNVRWGDVQKLFF
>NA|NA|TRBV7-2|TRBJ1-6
TGTGCCAGCAGCTTAGCTGTCTCCTCTAATTCACCCCTCCACTTT
CASSLAVSSNSPLHF
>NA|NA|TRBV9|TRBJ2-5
TGTGCCAGCAGCGTACAGGGGCTTCAAGAGACCCAGTACTTC
CASSVQGLQETQYF
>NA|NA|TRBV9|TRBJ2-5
TGTGCCAGCAGCAAACAGGGAGAGGAAGAGACCCAGTACTTC
CASSKQGEEETQYF
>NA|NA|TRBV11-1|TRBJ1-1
TGTGCCAGCAGCTTAGGTCAGTCGAACACTGAAGCTTTCTTT
CASSLGQSNTEAFF
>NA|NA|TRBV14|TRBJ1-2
TGTGCCAGCAGCCAACACGTCCTGGGCCCTGACGGCTACACCTTC
CASSQHVLGPDGYTF
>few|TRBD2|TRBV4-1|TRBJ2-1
TGCGCCAGCAGTACAAGCGGGGGGATCAATGAGCAGTTCTTC
CASSTSGGINEQFF
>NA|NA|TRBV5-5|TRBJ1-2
TGTGCCAGCAGCTTGATTGGCAGGGCTGGCTACACCTTC
CASSLIGRAGYTF
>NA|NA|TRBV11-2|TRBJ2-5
TGTGCCAGCAGCTTCACTAGAACAGAGACCCAGTACTTC
CASSFTRTETQYF
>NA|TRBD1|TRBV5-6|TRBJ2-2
TGTGCCAGCAGCTCGGAGCCACCGGACAGGGTCCGCACCGGGGAGCTGTTTTTT
CASSSEPPDRVRTGELFF
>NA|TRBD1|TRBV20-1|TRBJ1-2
TGCAGTGCTAGTCCCGGACAGGCGGTGGGTGGCTACACCTTC
CSASPGQAVGGYTF
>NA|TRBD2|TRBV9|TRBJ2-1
TGTGCCAGCAGCGTACTTGGGTCGGGGGGGGCCGTGAATGAGCAGTTCTTC
CASSVLGSGGAVNEQFF
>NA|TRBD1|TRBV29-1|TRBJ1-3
TGCAGCGTTGTCGGCAGGGGGTCTGGAAACACCATATATTTT
CSVVGRGSGNTIYF
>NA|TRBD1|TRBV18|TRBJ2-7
TGTGCCAGCTCACTGGACAGGGGAAACTACGAGCAGTACTTC
CASSLDRGNYEQYF
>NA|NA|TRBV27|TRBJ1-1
TGTGCCAGCAGTTTTTCTACAGGGAACACTGAAGCTTTCTTT
CASSFSTGNTEAFF
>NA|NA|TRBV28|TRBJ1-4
TGTGCCAGCAGCTCACCTCAGACAGGAGGTAATGAAAAACTGTTTTTT
CASSSPQTGGNEKLFF